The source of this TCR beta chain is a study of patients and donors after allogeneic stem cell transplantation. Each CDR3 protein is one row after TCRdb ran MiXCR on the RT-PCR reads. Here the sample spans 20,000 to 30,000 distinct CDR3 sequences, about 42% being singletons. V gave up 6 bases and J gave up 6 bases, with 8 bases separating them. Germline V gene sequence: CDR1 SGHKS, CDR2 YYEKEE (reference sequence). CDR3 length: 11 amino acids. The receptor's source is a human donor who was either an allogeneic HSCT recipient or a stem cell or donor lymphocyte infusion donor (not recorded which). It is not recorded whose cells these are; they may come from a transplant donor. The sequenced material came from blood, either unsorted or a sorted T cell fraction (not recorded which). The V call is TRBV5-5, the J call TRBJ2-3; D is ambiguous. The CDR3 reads CASIKLDTQYF. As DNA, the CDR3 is TGTGCCAGCATCAAGTTGGATACGCAGTATTTT.